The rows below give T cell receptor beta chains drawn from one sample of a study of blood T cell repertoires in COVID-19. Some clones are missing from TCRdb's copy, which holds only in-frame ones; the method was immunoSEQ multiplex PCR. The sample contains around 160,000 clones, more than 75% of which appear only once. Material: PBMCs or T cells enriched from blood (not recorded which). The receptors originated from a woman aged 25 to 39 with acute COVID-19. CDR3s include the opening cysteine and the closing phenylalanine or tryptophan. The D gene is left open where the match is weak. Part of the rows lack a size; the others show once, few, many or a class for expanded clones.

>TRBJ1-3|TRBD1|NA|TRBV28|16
CASSFEGRQGRNTIYF
TGTGCCAGCAGTTTCGAGGGGAGACAGGGAAGAAACACCATATATTTT
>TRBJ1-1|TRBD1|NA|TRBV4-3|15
CASSARDRDPTEAFF
TGCGCCAGCAGCGCCCGGGACAGGGACCCCACTGAAGCTTTCTTT
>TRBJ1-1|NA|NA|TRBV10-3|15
CAISEALSSGPEAFF
TGTGCCATCAGTGAGGCCCTCTCCTCGGGTCCTGAAGCTTTCTTT
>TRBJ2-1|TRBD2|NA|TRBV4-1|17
CASSQGRSSGSYNEQFF
TGCGCCAGCAGCCAAGGACGATCTAGCGGGAGTTACAATGAGCAGTTCTTC
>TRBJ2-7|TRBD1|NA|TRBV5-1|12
CASSGDSYEQYF
TGCGCCAGCAGCGGGGACAGCTACGAGCAGTACTTC
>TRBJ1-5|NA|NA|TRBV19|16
CASSIRSWEGNQPQHF
TGTGCCAGTAGTATTAGGAGCTGGGAGGGCAATCAGCCCCAGCATTTT
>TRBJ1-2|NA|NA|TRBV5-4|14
CASSFYGGVDGYTF
TGTGCCAGCAGCTTTTACGGGGGAGTGGATGGCTACACCTTC
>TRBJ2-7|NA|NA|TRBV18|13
CASSPDRYYEQYF
TGTGCCAGCTCACCAGACAGATACTACGAGCAGTACTTC
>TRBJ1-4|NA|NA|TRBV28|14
CASSWAAGNEKLFF
TGTGCCAGCAGCTGGGCGGCAGGGAATGAAAAACTGTTTTTT
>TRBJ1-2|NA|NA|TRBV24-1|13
CATSDGTGYGYTF
TGTGCCACCAGTGACGGGACTGGCTATGGCTACACCTTC
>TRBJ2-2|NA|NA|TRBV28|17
CASSLLFASASTGELFF
TGTGCCAGCAGTTTATTGTTCGCTAGCGCGAGCACCGGGGAGCTGTTTTTT
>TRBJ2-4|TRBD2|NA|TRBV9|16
CASSVGASGIKNIQYF
TGTGCCAGCAGCGTAGGAGCTAGCGGGATCAAAAACATTCAGTACTTC
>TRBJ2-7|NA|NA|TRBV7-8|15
CASSQIGGGSGEQYF
TGTGCCAGCAGCCAGATTGGAGGGGGCTCAGGCGAGCAGTACTTC
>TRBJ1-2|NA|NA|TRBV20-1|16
CSASSRGLRNLYGYTF
TGCAGTGCTAGTAGTCGGGGATTAAGAAACCTATATGGCTACACCTTC
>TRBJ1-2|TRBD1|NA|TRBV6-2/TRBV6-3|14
CASSPGQGNYGYTF
TGTGCCAGCAGTCCAGGACAGGGAAATTATGGCTACACCTTC
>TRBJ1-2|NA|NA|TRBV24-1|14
CATSDLRRSYGYTF
TGTGCCACCAGTGATCTCCGGAGATCCTATGGCTACACCTTC
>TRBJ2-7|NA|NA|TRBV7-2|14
CASSLVASSYEQYF
TGTGCCAGCAGCTTAGTGGCCTCATCCTACGAGCAGTACTTC
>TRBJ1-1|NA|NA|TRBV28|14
CASLDLVMNTEAFF
TGTGCCAGCTTAGATTTGGTCATGAACACTGAAGCTTTCTTT
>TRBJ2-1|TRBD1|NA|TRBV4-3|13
CASSRTGYNEQFF
TGCGCCAGCAGCCGGACAGGGTATAATGAGCAGTTCTTC
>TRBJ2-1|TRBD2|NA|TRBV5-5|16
CASSSRGTSGAPEQFF
TGTGCCAGCAGCTCCCGAGGGACTAGCGGAGCCCCGGAGCAGTTCTTC
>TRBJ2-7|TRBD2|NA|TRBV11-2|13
CASSTGGRYEQYF
TGTGCCAGCAGCACGGGGGGTAGGTACGAGCAGTACTTC
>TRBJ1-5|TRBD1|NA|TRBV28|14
CATLTGQSDQPQHF
TGTGCCACCCTGACGGGACAGAGTGATCAGCCCCAGCATTTT
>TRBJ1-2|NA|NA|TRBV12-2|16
CASRLALTGGGSRYTF
TGTGCAAGTCGCTTAGCGCTAACAGGGGGCGGTTCTCGCTACACCTTC
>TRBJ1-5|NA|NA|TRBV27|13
CASSEVSNQPQHF
TGTGCCAGCAGTGAGGTGAGCAATCAGCCCCAGCATTTT
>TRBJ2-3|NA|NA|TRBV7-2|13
CASSSTGWDTQYF
TGTGCCAGCAGCTCAACAGGGTGGGATACGCAGTATTTT
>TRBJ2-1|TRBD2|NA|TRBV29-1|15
CSVESRAGVFNEQFF
TGCAGCGTTGAATCTCGAGCGGGAGTGTTCAATGAGCAGTTCTTC
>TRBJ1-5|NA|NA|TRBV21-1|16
CASSKCGRGLKQPQHF
TGTGCCAGCAGCAAATGTGGCAGGGGGCTAAAACAGCCCCAGCATTTT
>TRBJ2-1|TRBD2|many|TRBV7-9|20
CASSIRASGSFKLSYNEQFF
TGTGCCAGCAGCATAAGGGCTAGCGGGAGTTTTAAGTTATCCTACAATGAGCAGTTCTTC
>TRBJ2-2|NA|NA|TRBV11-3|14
CASSFIANTGELFF
TGTGCCAGCAGCTTCATAGCGAACACCGGGGAGCTGTTTTTT
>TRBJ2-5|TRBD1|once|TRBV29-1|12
CSVDRQGETQYF
TGCAGCGTTGACCGACAGGGAGAGACCCAGTACTTC
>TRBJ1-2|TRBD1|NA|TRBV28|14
CASTFQSGGYGYTF
TGTGCCAGCACCTTTCAGTCAGGGGGGTATGGCTACACCTTC
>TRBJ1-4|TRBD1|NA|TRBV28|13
CASSQGGSEKLFF
TGTGCCAGCAGCCAGGGGGGAAGTGAAAAACTGTTTTTT
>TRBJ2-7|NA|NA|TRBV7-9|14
CASSLAFSAYEQYF
TGTGCCAGCAGCTTAGCGTTCTCAGCCTACGAGCAGTACTTC
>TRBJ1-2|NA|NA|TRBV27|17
CASSPENRDRANYGYTF
TGTGCCAGCAGTCCCGAAAACAGGGACCGAGCTAACTATGGCTACACCTTC
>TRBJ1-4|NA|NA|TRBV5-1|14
CASTGGTANEKLFF
TGCGCCAGCACGGGGGGGACGGCTAATGAAAAACTGTTTTTT
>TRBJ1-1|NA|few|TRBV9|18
CASSVATIRGGGNTEAFF
TGTGCCAGCAGCGTAGCTACGATAAGAGGAGGCGGAAACACTGAAGCTTTCTTT
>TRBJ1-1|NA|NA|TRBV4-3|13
CASSQEGGNVAFF
TGCGCCAGCAGCCAAGAGGGAGGGAATGTAGCTTTCTTT
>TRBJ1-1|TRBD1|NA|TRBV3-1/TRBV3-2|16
CASSQITGDSNTEAFF
TGTGCCAGCAGCCAAATAACAGGGGATTCGAACACTGAAGCTTTCTTT
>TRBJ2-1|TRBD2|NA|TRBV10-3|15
CAISESVAGDNEQFF
TGTGCCATCAGTGAGTCGGTAGCGGGGGACAATGAGCAGTTCTTC
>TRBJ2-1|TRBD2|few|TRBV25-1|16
CASSDTLAAGDDEQFF
TGTGCCAGCAGTGACACGCTAGCGGCGGGAGACGATGAGCAGTTCTTC
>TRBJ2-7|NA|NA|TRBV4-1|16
CASSQEGGRGAYEQYF
TGCGCCAGCAGCCAAGAGGGGGGCAGGGGGGCCTACGAGCAGTACTTC
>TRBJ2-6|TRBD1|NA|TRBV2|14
CASRTGAGANVLTF
TGTGCCAGCAGGACAGGGGCTGGGGCCAACGTCCTGACTTTC
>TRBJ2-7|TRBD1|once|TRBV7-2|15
CASSLQTGGPYEQYF
TGTGCCAGCAGCCTTCAGACAGGGGGCCCCTACGAGCAGTACTTC
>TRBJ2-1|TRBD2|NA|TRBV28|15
CASKTGTTYYNEQFF
TGTGCCAGCAAAACCGGGACTACCTATTACAATGAGCAGTTCTTC
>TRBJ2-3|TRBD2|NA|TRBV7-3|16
CASSSGLAGAGDTQYF
TGTGCCAGCAGCTCGGGACTAGCGGGGGCTGGGGATACGCAGTATTTT
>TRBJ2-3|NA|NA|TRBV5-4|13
CASSLDSTDTQYF
TGTGCCAGCAGCTTGGATTCGACAGATACGCAGTATTTT
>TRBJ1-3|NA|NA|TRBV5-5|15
CASSLTLSTGNTIYF
TGTGCCAGCAGTCTGACACTCTCCACTGGAAACACCATATATTTT
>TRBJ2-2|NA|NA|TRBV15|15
CATSTSDRDTGELFF
TGTGCCACCAGCACCTCGGACAGAGACACCGGGGAGCTGTTTTTT
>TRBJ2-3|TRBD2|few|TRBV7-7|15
CASSPGLGSTDTQYF
TGTGCTAGCAGCCCCGGACTAGGAAGCACAGATACGCAGTATTTT
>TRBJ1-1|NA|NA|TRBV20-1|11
CSVQRDTEAFF
TGCAGTGTTCAGCGGGACACTGAAGCTTTCTTT
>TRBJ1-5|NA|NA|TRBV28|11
CASQGNQPQHF
TGTGCCAGCCAGGGTAATCAGCCCCAGCATTTT